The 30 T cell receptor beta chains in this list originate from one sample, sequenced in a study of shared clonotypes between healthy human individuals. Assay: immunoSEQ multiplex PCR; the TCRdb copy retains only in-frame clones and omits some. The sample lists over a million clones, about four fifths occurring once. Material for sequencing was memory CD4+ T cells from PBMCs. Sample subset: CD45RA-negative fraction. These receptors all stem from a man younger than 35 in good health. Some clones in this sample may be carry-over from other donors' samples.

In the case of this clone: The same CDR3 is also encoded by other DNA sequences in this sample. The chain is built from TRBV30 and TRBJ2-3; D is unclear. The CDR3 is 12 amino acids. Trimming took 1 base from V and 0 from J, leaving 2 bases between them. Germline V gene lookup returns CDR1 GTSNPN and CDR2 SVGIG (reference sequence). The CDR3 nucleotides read TGTGCCTGGAGTGATAGCACAGATACGCAGTATTTT. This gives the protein CAWSDSTDTQYF.

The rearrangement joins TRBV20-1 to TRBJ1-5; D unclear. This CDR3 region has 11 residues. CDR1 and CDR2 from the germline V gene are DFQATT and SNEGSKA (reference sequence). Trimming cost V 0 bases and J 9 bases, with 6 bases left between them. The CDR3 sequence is CSARESTPQHF. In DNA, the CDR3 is TGCAGTGCTAGAGAATCCACGCCCCAGCATTTT.

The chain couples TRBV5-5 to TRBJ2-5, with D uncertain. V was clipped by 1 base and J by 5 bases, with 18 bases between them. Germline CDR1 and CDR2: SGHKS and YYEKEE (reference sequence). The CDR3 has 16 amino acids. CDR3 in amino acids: CASSLNPTKSGETQYF. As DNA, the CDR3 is TGTGCCAGCAGCTTGAACCCAACCAAGAGTGGGGAGACCCAGTACTTC.

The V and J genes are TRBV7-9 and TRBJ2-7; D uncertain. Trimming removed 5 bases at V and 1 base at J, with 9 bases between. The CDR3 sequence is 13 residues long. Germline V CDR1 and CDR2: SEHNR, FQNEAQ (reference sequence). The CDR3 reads CASSPDRSYEQYF. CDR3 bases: TGTGCCAGCAGCCCGGACCGGTCCTACGAGCAGTACTTC.

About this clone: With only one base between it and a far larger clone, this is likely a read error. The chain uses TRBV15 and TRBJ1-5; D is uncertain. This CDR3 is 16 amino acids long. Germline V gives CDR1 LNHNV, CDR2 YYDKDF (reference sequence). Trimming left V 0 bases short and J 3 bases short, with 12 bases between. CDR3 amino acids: CATSRDAPRINQPQHF. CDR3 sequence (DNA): TGTGCCACCAGCAGAGACGCCCCACGGATCAATCAGCCCCAGCATTTT. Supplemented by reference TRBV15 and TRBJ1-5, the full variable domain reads DAMVIQNPRYQVTQFGKPVTLSCSQTLNHNVMYWYQQKSSQAPKLLFHYYDKDFNNEADTPDNFQSRRPNTSFCFLDIRSPGLGDTAMYLCATSRDAPRINQPQHFGDGTRLSIL.

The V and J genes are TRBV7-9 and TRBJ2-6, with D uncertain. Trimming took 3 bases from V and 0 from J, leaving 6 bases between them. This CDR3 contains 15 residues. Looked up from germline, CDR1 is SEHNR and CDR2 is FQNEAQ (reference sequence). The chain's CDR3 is CASSFSSSGANVLTF. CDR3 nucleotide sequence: TGTGCCAGCAGCTTCTCGTCCTCTGGGGCCAACGTCCTGACTTTC.

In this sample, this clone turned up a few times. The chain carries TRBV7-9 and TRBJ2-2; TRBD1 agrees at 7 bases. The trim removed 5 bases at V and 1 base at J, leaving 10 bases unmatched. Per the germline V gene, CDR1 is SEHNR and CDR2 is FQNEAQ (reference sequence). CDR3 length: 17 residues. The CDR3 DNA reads TGTGCCAGCAGCCCCTTTACCGGGACAGTGAACACCGGGGAGCTGTTTTTT. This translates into CASSPFTGTVNTGELFF.

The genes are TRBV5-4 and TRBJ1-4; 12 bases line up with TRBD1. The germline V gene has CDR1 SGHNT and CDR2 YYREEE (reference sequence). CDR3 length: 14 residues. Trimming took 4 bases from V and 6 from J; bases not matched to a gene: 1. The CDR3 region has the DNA TGTGCCAGCAGCAGGGACAGGGGGCATGAAAAACTGTTTTTT. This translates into CASSRDRGHEKLFF.

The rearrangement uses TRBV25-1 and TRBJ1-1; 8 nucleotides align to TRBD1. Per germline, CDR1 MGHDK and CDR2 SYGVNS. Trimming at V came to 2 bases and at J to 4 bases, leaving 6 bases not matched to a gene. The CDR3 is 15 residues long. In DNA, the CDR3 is TGTGCCAGCAGTGAAGGACAGGGTAGGAGCACTGAAGCTTTCTTT. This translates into CASSEGQGRSTEAFF.

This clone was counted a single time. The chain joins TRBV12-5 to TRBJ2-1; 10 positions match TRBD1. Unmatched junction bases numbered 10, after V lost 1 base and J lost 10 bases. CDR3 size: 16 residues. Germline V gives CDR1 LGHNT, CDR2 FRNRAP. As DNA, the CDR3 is TGTGCTAGTGGTTTGGCGCCCGGGACAGGGGCCGGGGAGCAGTTCTTC. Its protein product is CASGLAPGTGAGEQFF.

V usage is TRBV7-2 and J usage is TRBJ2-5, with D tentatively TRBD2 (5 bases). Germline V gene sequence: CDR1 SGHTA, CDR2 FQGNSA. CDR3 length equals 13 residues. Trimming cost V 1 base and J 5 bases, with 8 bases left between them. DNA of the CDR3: TGTGCCAGCAGCTTAGATTCGGGGGAGACCCAGTACTTC. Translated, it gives CASSLDSGETQYF.

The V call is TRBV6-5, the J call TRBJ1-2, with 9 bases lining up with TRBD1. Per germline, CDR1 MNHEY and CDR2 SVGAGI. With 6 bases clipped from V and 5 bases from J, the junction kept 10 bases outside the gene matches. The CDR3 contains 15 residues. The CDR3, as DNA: TGTGCCAGCAGACGGGGGACAGGGACCTCTTATGGCTACACCTTC. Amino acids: CASRRGTGTSYGYTF.

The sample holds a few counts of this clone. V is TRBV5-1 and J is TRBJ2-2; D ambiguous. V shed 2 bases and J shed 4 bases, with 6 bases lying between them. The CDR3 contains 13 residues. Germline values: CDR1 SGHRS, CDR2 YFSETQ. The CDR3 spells CASSLQSTGELFF. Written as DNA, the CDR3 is TGCGCCAGCAGCTTACAGAGCACCGGGGAGCTGTTTTTT.

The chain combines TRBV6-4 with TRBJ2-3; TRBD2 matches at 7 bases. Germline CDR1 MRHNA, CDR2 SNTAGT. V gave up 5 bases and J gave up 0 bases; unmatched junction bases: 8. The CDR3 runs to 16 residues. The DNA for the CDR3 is TGTGCCAGCAGTCCGCGGGGGATCCCTAGCACAGATACGCAGTATTTT. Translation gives CASSPRGIPSTDTQYF.

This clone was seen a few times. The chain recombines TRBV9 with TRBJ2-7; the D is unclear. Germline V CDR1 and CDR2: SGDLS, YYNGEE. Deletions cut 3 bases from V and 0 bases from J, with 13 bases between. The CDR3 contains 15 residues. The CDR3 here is CASSGPVEPSYEQYF. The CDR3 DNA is TGTGCCAGCAGCGGACCGGTGGAACCCTCCTACGAGCAGTACTTC.

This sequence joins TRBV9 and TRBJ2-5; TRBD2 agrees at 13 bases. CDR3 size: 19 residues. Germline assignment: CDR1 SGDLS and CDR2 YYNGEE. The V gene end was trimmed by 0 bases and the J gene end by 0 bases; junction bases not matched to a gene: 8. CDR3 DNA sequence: TGTGCCAGCAGCGTAGGGGGGACTAGCGGGACAAGGTACCAAGAGACCCAGTACTTC. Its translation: CASSVGGTSGTRYQETQYF.

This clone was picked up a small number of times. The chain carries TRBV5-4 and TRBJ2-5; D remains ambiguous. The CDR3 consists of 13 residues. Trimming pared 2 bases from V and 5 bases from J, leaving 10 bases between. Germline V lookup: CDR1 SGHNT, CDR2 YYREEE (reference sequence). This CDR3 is CASSFIRSETQYF. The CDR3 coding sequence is TGTGCCAGCAGCTTCATTAGATCGGAGACCCAGTACTTC.

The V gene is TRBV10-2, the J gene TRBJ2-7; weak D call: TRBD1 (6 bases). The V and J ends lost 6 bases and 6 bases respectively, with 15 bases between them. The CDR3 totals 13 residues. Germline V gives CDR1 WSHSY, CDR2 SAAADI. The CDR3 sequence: CASRADGGPEQYF. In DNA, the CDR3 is TGCGCCAGCAGGGCCGATGGGGGCCCCGAGCAGTACTTC.

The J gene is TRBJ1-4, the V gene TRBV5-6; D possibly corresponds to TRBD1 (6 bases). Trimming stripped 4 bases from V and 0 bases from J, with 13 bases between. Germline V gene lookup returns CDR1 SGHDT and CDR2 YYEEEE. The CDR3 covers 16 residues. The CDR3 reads CASSGTGRTTNEKLFF. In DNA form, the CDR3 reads TGTGCCAGCAGCGGCACAGGGAGAACAACTAATGAAAAACTGTTTTTT. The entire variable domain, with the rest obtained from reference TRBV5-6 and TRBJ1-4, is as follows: DAGVTQSPTHLIKTRGQQVTLRCSPKSGHDTVSWYQQALGQGPQFIFQYYEEEERQRGNFPDRFSGHQFPNYSSELNVNALLLGDSALYLCASSGTGRTTNEKLFFGSGTQLSVL.

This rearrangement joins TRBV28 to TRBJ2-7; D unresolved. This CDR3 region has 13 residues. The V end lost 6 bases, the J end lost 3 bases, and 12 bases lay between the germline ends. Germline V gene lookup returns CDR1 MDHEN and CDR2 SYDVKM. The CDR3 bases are TGTGCCAGCAGCCCCGGAAGGGTCTACGAGCAGTACTTC. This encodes CASSPGRVYEQYF.

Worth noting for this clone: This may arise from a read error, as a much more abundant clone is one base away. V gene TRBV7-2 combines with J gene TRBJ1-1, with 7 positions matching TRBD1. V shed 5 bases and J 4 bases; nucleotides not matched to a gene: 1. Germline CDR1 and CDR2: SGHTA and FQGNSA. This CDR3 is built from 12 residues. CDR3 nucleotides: TGTGCCAGCAGCCCAGGGGGCACTGAAGCTTTCTTT. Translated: CASSPGGTEAFF.

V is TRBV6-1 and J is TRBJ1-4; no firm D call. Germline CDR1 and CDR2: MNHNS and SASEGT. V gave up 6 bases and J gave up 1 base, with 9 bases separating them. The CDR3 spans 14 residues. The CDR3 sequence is CASRDRLTNEKLFF. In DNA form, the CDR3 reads TGTGCCAGCAGGGACCGGTTAACTAATGAAAAACTGTTTTTT.

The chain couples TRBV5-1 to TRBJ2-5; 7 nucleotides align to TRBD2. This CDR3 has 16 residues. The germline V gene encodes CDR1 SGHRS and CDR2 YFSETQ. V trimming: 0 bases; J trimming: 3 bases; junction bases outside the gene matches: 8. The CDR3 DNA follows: TGCGCCAGCAGCTTGGGTACGGGAGGAGGGGAAGAGACCCAGTACTTC. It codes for CASSLGTGGGEETQYF.

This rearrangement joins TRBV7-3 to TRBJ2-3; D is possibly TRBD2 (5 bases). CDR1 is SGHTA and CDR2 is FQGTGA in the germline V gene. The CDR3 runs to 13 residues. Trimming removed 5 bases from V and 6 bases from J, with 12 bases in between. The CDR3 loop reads CASSLPSLDTQYF. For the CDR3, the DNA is TGTGCCAGCAGCCTGCCTAGCCTCGATACGCAGTATTTT.

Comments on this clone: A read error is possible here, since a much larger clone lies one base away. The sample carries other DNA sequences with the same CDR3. CDR3 DNA sequence: TGCAGCGTTGGGGGCGGGCAGGTCGCGGAGACCCAATACTTC. Encoded protein: CSVGGGQVAETQYF. The chain is built from TRBV29-1 and TRBJ2-5; TRBD1 or TRBD2 may be the D gene (5 bases each). This CDR3 is 14 amino acids long. Germline V gene sequence: CDR1 SQVTM, CDR2 ANQGSEA.

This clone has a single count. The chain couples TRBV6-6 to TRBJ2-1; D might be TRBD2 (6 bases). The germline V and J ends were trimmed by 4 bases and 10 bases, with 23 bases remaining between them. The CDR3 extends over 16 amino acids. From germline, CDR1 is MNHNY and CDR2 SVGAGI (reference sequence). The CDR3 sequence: CASSSTGPSGTGEQFF. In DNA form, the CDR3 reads TGTGCCAGCAGTTCTACCGGGCCCTCGGGGACTGGAGAGCAGTTCTTC.

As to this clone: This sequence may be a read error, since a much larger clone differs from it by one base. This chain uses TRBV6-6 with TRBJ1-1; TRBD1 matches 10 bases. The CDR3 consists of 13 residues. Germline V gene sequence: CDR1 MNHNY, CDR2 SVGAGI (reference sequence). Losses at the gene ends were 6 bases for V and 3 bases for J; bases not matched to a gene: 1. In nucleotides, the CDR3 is TGTGCCAGCAGAGGACAGGGGGACACTGAAGCTTTCTTT. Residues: CASRGQGDTEAFF.

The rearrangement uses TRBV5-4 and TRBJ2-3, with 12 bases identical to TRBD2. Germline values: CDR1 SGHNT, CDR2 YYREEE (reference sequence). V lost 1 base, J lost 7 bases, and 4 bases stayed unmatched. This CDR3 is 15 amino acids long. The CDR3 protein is CASSLRTSGTYTQYF. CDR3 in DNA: TGTGCCAGCAGCTTGAGGACTAGCGGGACTTATACGCAGTATTTT.

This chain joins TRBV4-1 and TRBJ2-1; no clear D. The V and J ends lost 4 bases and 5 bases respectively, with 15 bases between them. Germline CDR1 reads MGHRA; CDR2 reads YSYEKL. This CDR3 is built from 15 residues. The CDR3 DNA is TGCGCCAGCAGCCCCCAGGAGTCCCCCGACAATGAGCAGTTCTTC. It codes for CASSPQESPDNEQFF.

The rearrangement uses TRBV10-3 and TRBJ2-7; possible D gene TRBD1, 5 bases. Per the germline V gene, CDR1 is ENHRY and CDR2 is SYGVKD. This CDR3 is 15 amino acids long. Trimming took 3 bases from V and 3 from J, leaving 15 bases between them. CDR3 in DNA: TGTGCCATCAGTGACCCCAGTTTAGGGGACTACGAGCAGTACTTC. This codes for CAISDPSLGDYEQYF.